The entry that follows covers one T cell receptor beta chain sequence. Its antigen is still unknown. No much larger clonotype is one base removed from it; base qualities were not supplied. These data belong to a study of blood T cell repertoires in COVID-19 (dated by TCRdb to 2020 to 2021). A note on the overall study: Collaborator samples came from the United States, Italy and Spain and covered acute and convalescent phases of COVID-19. The sample metadata nearly always contained a de-identified subject ID, COVID-19 status, age in years and sex. The prospective study material was composed of cDNA or gDNA derived from T cells, B-cell-depleted T cells, or PBMCs. Samples came from the ongoing ImmuneRACE study (first 160 participants) plus 1,254 subjects from 6 global collaborators. Subjects who had been exposed to COVID-19, were actively infected with it, or had recovered from it provided the deeply sampled blood TCRbeta repertoires that made up the dataset. A freely available public database, intended as a resource for researchers studying the immune response to SARS-CoV-2, is where the repertoires were released. Where HLA class I and class II types were available, the types were taken from metadata supplied by the sample provider, not from assay-based typing. General findings and caveats noted by the study authors: Clinical and demographic metadata were provided uncurated, with the amount varying by source and participant.

The collaborating institutions used their own protocols to collect whole blood in K2EDTA tubes. For TCRbeta analysis, collaborators shipped samples in one of three forms: frozen whole blood, isolated PBMCs, or DNA extracted from either of those sample types. The immunoSEQ Assay, a bias-controlled multiplex PCR, was used to amplify TCRbeta CDR3 regions from genomic DNA. Turning to the authors' computational methods: The number of nucleated cells in each sample was estimated by amplification of reference gene primers within the assay. Sequence reads were collapsed and filtered to measure the absolute abundance of every unique TCRbeta CDR3 rearrangement. For each sample, productive Simpson clonality was calculated by taking the square root of Simpson's diversity index across productive rearrangements. TCRdb stores this immuneACCESS table with in-frame sequences only. Part of the clones is absent; in the studies checked, under half of the shortfall reflects unresolved V genes, and no reason is known for the rest. V and J calls and clone size come straight from that table; D and trimming were deduced from the DNA. The sample profile shows 99,000 or so clones; roughly 86% of them were found once. The ten most abundant clones make up 13% of the sample.

The CDR3 sequence holds 12 residues, the cysteine and phenylalanine included. Only the CDR3 DNA stays, 36 bases, in frame from base 1. CDR1 and CDR2 were assigned from the germline V gene (reference sequence) as MNHEY and SMNVEV. V is cut by 6 bases and J by 8 bases, and the space between the germline ends is 13 bases. The source of this sequence is a woman in her sixties in a cohort sampled during active or convalescent COVID-19. The rearranged chain carries TRBV27 and TRBJ1-2; matching of 5 bases hints at TRBD1 as the D gene. The material sequenced was peripheral blood. The CDR3 corresponds to CASRSGLRGYTF. The sequenced DNA is TGTGCCAGCAGATCAGGGTTGAGAGGCTACACCTTC.